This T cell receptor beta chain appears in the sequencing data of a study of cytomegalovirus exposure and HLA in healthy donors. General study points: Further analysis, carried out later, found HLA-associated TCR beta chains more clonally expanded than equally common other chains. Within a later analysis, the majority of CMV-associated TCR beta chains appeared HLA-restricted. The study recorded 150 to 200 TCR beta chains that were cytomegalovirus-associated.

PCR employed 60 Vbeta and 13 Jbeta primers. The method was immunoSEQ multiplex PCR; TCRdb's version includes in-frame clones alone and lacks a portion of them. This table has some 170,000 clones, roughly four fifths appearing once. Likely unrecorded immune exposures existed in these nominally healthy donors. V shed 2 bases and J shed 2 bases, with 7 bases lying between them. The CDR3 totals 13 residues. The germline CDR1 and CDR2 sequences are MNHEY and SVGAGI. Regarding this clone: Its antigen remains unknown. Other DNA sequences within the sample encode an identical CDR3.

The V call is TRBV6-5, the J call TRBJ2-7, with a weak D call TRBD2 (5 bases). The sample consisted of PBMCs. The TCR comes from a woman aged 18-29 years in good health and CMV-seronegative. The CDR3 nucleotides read TGTGCCAGCAGTTACGGGAGAACCTACGAGCAGTACTTC. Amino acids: CASSYGRTYEQYF.